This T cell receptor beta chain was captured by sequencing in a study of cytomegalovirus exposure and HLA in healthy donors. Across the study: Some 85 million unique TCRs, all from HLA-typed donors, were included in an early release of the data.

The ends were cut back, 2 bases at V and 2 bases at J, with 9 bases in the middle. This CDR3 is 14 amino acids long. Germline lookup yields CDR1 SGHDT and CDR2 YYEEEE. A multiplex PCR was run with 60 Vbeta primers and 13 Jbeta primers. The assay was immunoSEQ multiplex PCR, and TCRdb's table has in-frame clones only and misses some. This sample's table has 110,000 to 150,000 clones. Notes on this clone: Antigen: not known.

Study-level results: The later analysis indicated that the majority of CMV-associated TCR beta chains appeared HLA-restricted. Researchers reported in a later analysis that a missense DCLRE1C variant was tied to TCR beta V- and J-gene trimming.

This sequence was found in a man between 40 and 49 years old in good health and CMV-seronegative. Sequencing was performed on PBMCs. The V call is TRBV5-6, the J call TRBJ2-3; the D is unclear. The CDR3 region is CASSLLDFTDTQYF. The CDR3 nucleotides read TGTGCCAGCAGCTTATTAGACTTCACAGATACGCAGTATTTT.